These 26 T cell receptor beta chains share one sample of origin, sequenced in a study of T cells after posttransplantation cyclophosphamide. The table came from immunoSEQ multiplex PCR; TCRdb's copy has only in-frame clones and leaves some out. This sample has some 5,000 clones, each found more than once. A marrow graft followed busulfan-fludarabine conditioning, with cyclophosphamide on days +3 and +4. The material sequenced was PBMCs, taken after allogeneic stem cell transplant with posttransplant cyclophosphamide. All receptors come from a male patient between 55 and 70 years old who received an allogeneic stem cell transplant from a related donor, was CMV-positive, and had no GVHD. These T cells may partly come from the graft donor.

This chain connects TRBV28 to TRBJ2-7, with a weak D call TRBD1 (5 bases). This CDR3 has 14 amino acids. From germline, CDR1 is MDHEN and CDR2 SYDVKM. V was cut by 1 base and J by 4 bases, with 11 bases left in between. The CDR3 sequence is CASSLLLGEYEQYF. CDR3 bases: TGTGCCAGCAGTTTATTGCTAGGGGAATACGAGCAGTACTTC.

The CDR3 protein is CASSFDRNTDTQYF. The CDR3 DNA reads as TGCGCCAGCAGCTTCGACAGGAACACAGATACGCAGTATTTT. The V gene is TRBV5-1, the J gene TRBJ2-3; possibly TRBD1 for D (6 bases). The V end lost 2 bases, the J end lost 2 bases, and 9 bases lay between the germline ends. CDR3 length: 14 amino acids. From germline, CDR1 is SGHRS and CDR2 YFSETQ.

In its sample, this clone is medium-sized (0.01 to 0.1%). This specimen includes other DNA sequences encoding the same CDR3. The rearrangement links TRBV10-3 to TRBJ1-1, with 10 bases that match TRBD1. V was clipped by 6 bases and J by 1 base; unmatched bases: 2. This CDR3 region has 14 residues. Germline V lookup: CDR1 ENHRY, CDR2 SYGVKD. The CDR3 loop is CAIRTGGENTEAFF. CDR3 coding DNA: TGTGCCATCAGGACAGGGGGCGAGAACACTGAAGCTTTCTTT.

This clone was seen a few times. The chain combines TRBV6-5 with TRBJ2-7; D unclear. V was shortened by 6 bases and J by 4 bases, with 10 bases between the two germline ends. Germline lookup yields CDR1 MNHEY and CDR2 SVGAGI. This CDR3 contains 12 residues. The chain's CDR3 is CASSLTRYEQYF. The CDR3 coding sequence is TGTGCCAGCAGCCTTACACGTTACGAGCAGTACTTC.

This clone occurred a few times. V is TRBV20-1 and J is TRBJ1-2; no definite D call. Germline CDR1 DFQATT, CDR2 SNEGSKA (reference sequence). With 4 bases removed from V and 8 bases from J, the gap between germline ends came to 11 bases. This CDR3 is 11 amino acids long. The CDR3 here is CSAILLGGYTF. The CDR3 DNA reads as TGCAGTGCTATACTTCTCGGGGGCTACACCTTC.

In its sample, this clone is medium-sized. The rearrangement joins TRBV14 to TRBJ2-2; no clear D. The length of the CDR3 is 14 residues. Per the germline V gene, CDR1 is SGHDN and CDR2 is FVKESK. V lost 2 bases and J lost 3, with 7 bases in between. The DNA of the CDR3 is TGTGCCAGCAGCCAACAACGCGACACCGGGGAGCTGTTTTTT. Encoded protein: CASSQQRDTGELFF. The full variable domain, its missing parts supplied by reference TRBV14 and TRBJ2-2, is EAGVTQFPSHSVIEKGQTVTLRCDPISGHDNLYWYRRVMGKEIKFLLHFVKESKQDESGMPNNRFLAERTGGTYSTLKVQPAELEDSGVYFCASSQQRDTGELFFGEGSRLTVL.

This clone has at least ten counts. The rearrangement uses TRBV2 and TRBJ2-7; TRBD1 matches 7 bases. V was clipped by 4 bases and J by 2 bases; unmatched bases: 5. Germline-derived CDR1 and CDR2 are SNHLY and FYNNEI. The CDR3 spans 14 residues. The CDR3 region is CASSAETGPYEQYF. CDR3 coding DNA: TGTGCCAGCAGTGCGGAGACAGGGCCCTACGAGCAGTACTTC.

This clone showed up just a few times. V is TRBV2 and J is TRBJ1-2, with TRBD1 matching over 8 bases. The CDR3 extends over 13 amino acids. Per germline, CDR1 SNHLY and CDR2 FYNNEI. V lost 6 bases and J lost 4; bases outside the gene matches: 4. The CDR3: CASRMDRAYGYTF. Here the CDR3 DNA reads TGTGCCAGCAGGATGGACAGGGCCTATGGCTACACCTTC.

The chain joins TRBV4-1 to TRBJ2-7; a weak D match, TRBD1 (6 bases). The CDR3 extends over 18 amino acids. Germline-derived CDR1 and CDR2 are MGHRA and YSYEKL. The V and J ends lost 1 base and 4 bases respectively, with 23 bases between them. The CDR3 nucleotides read TGCGCCAGCAGCCAAGCGGCCCAGGGGAGATCGTACCTGTACGAGCAGTACTTC. It yields the protein CASSQAAQGRSYLYEQYF.

This clone appeared a few times. The chain recombines TRBV30 with TRBJ1-2; a possible D gene is TRBD1 (5 bases). V was shortened by 1 base and J by 7 bases, with 10 bases between the two germline ends. CDR1 is GTSNPN and CDR2 is SVGIG in the germline V gene (reference sequence). The CDR3 is made up of 12 amino acids. The DNA for the CDR3 is TGTGCCTGGAGTGGCCCGGGGGTTGGCTACACCTTC. It yields the protein CAWSGPGVGYTF.

This clone was recorded a few times. J is TRBJ2-7 and V is TRBV11-3; a possible D gene is TRBD1 (6 bases). Germline V CDR1 and CDR2: SGHNT, YENEEA. Trimming stripped 3 bases from V and 1 base from J, with 19 bases between. This CDR3 spans 17 amino acids. In DNA form, the CDR3 reads TGTGCCAGCAGCTTTGAGTGGGGTAACAGGGATTCCTACGAGCAGTACTTC. This sequence encodes CASSFEWGNRDSYEQYF.

Comments on this clone: A far bigger clonotype differs at one base, so this is likely a read error. The CDR3 here is CASSWDRENSPLHF. CDR3 nucleotide sequence: TGTGCCAGCAGTTGGGACAGGGAGAATTCACCCCTCCACTTT. This sequence joins TRBV25-1 and TRBJ1-6, with TRBD1 identical over 9 bases. CDR1 and CDR2 from the germline V gene are MGHDK and SYGVNS. V lost 5 bases and J lost 7; bases outside the gene matches: 3. The CDR3 contains 14 residues.

This clone was found many times. The chain joins TRBV11-2 to TRBJ2-4; D might be TRBD2 (5 bases). Germline loops: CDR1 SGHAT, CDR2 FQNNGV. This CDR3 has 13 residues. With 5 bases removed from V and 7 bases from J, the gap between germline ends came to 12 bases. The CDR3 here is CASSPGLGNIQYF. The CDR3 DNA sequence: TGTGCCAGCAGCCCAGGACTGGGGAACATTCAGTACTTC. Together with reference TRBV11-2 and TRBJ2-4, the CDR3 gives the full variable domain: EAGVAQSPRYKIIEKRQSVAFWCNPISGHATLYWYQQILGQGPKLLIQFQNNGVVDDSQLPKDRFSAERLKGVDSTLKIQPAKLEDSAVYLCASSPGLGNIQYFGAGTRLSVL.

This clone was seen repeatedly, ten times or more. This chain joins TRBV5-1 and TRBJ2-2, with D unclear. The CDR3 sequence is 13 residues long. Germline values: CDR1 SGHRS, CDR2 YFSETQ. Trimming left V 0 bases short and J 7 bases short, with 7 bases between. CDR3: CASSLGLGGELFF. The CDR3 DNA follows: TGCGCCAGCAGCTTGGGGCTTGGCGGGGAGCTGTTTTTT. Based on the CDR3 plus reference TRBV5-1 and TRBJ2-2, the full variable domain is KAGVTQTPRYLIKTRGQQVTLSCSPISGHRSVSWYQQTPGQGLQFLFEYFSETQRNKGNFPGRFSGRQFSNSRSEMNVSTLELGDSALYLCASSLGLGGELFFGEGSRLTVL.

At least ten counts were recorded for this clone. This rearrangement joins TRBV12-5 to TRBJ1-3; D is undetermined. Trimming shortened V by 3 bases and J by 0 bases, and 6 bases separated the two germline ends. CDR1 LGHNT and CDR2 FRNRAP come from the germline V gene. The length of the CDR3 is 14 residues. The CDR3 DNA is TGTGCTAGTGGTTTAGGAGTCTCTGGAAACACCATATATTTT. Amino acid sequence: CASGLGVSGNTIYF.

This clone was recorded at least ten times. The J gene is TRBJ1-4, the V gene TRBV5-6; weak D call: TRBD1 (5 bases). This CDR3 is built from 14 residues. CDR1 and CDR2 from the germline V gene are SGHDT and YYEEEE. The V gene lost 3 bases and the J gene lost 8 bases, with 14 bases spanning the gap. CDR3 residues: CASSYAGTQEKLFF. CDR3 sequence (DNA): TGTGCCAGCAGCTACGCCGGGACTCAGGAAAAACTGTTTTTT.

The V call is TRBV5-1, the J call TRBJ2-3, with 8 bases matching TRBD1. Germline loops: CDR1 SGHRS, CDR2 YFSETQ. The CDR3 is 16 amino acids. The junction had 7 bases not matched to a gene; V was cut back by 2 bases and J by 2 bases. This chain's CDR3 is CASSLGAGGITDTQYF. The CDR3 DNA reads as TGCGCCAGCAGCTTAGGCGCAGGGGGCATCACAGATACGCAGTATTTT.

This clone came up many times. The genes are TRBV19 and TRBJ2-7; TRBD1 matches 8 bases. The V segment lost 1 base and the J segment 4 bases; nucleotides outside the gene matches: 0. This CDR3 comprises 13 residues. CDR1 LNHDA and CDR2 SQIVND come from the germline V gene (reference sequence). The CDR3, as DNA: TGTGCCAGTAGTATAGGACAGGGGTACGAGCAGTACTTC. It specifies CASSIGQGYEQYF.

This clone turned up a few times. V is TRBV7-6 and J is TRBJ2-2, with D maybe TRBD2 (5 bases). The CDR3 contains 16 residues. Germline V CDR1 and CDR2: SGHVS, FNYEAQ. The V and J ends lost 2 bases and 1 base respectively, with 11 bases between them. CDR3 sequence reads: CASSLFLAKNTGELFF. The CDR3 nucleotides read TGTGCCAGCAGCTTATTCTTAGCGAAGAACACCGGGGAGCTGTTTTTT. Full variable domain (remainder filled in from reference TRBV7-6 and TRBJ2-2): GAGVSQSPRYKVTKRGQDVALRCDPISGHVSLYWYRQALGQGPEFLTYFNYEAQQDKSGLPNDRFSAERPEGSISTLTIQRTEQRDSAMYRCASSLFLAKNTGELFFGEGSRLTVL.

The J gene is TRBJ2-3, the V gene TRBV7-2; D possibly corresponds to TRBD2 (5 bases). Trimming shortened V by 4 bases and J by 4 bases, and 12 bases separated the two germline ends. Germline V gene data show CDR1 as SGHTA and CDR2 as FQGNSA. This CDR3 has 14 amino acids. CDR3 sequence reads: CASSSRGPSDTQYF. DNA of the CDR3: TGTGCCAGCAGCTCCAGAGGGCCCTCAGATACGCAGTATTTT. The variable domain in full, with the rest retrieved from reference TRBV7-2 and TRBJ2-3, is GAGVSQSPSNKVTEKGKDVELRCDPISGHTALYWYRQSLGQGLEFLIYFQGNSAPDKSGLPSDRFSAERTGGSVSTLTIQRTQQEDSAVYLCASSSRGPSDTQYFGPGTRLTVL.

Only a few counts were recorded for this clone. V gene TRBV7-9 combines with J gene TRBJ1-6; 11 nucleotides agree with TRBD1. Germline V gene lookup returns CDR1 SEHNR and CDR2 FQNEAQ (reference sequence). The CDR3 length is 15 residues. J lost 8 bases, V lost 5 bases, and 5 bases had no gene match. CDR3 nucleotides: TGTGCCAGCAGCCCGCGGACAGGGGGCGATTCACCCCTCCACTTT. Translating gives CASSPRTGGDSPLHF.

At least ten counts were recorded for this clone. The rearrangement links TRBV6-1 to TRBJ1-2, with D perhaps TRBD1 (6 bases). The CDR3 has 13 residues. Germline CDR1 and CDR2: MNHNS and SASEGT. The germline V and J ends were trimmed by 6 bases and 4 bases, with 12 bases remaining between them. The CDR3 DNA is TGTGCCAGCAGGGACAGCACGCTCTATGGCTACACCTTC. Its protein is CASRDSTLYGYTF.

The V gene is TRBV30, the J gene TRBJ2-2, with a tentative D call TRBD2 (6 bases). Germline V gene lookup returns CDR1 GTSNPN and CDR2 SVGIG (reference sequence). The CDR3 extends over 15 amino acids. Trimming pared 2 bases from V and 1 base from J, leaving 11 bases between. The CDR3 sequence is CAWSSSGLNTGELFF. CDR3 sequence (DNA): TGTGCCTGGAGTAGTAGCGGATTGAACACCGGGGAGCTGTTTTTT.

This clone was detected ten times or more. The chain joins TRBV18 to TRBJ1-1; the D is unclear. Trimming cost V 2 bases and J 0 bases, with 10 bases left between them. The CDR3 totals 15 residues. CDR1 is KGHSH, CDR2 LQKENI, per germline. The CDR3 protein is CASSPSNVVNTEAFF. The CDR3 coding sequence is TGTGCCAGCTCACCATCAAACGTAGTGAACACTGAAGCTTTCTTT.

The chain uses TRBV7-8 and TRBJ2-1; 9 bases agree with TRBD2. The germline V gene has CDR1 SGHVS and CDR2 FQNEAQ. Losses at the gene ends were 2 bases for V and 0 bases for J; bases not matched to a gene: 11. The CDR3 totals 19 residues. Here the CDR3 DNA reads TGTGCCAGCAGCTTAATCGGGCGGCTAGCGGGAAGCTCCTACAATGAGCAGTTCTTC. Its translation is CASSLIGRLAGSSYNEQFF.

There are many counts of this clone. The gene calls are TRBV30 and TRBJ1-2, with D possibly TRBD1 on 5 matching bases. V shed 4 bases and J shed 8 bases, with 11 bases lying between them. The V gene's germline CDR1 is GTSNPN and CDR2 SVGIG (reference sequence). CDR3 length: 11 residues. CDR3 DNA sequence: TGTGCCTGGATGGAGCGGGGCGGCTACACCTTC. It is translated as CAWMERGGYTF.